A selection of T cell receptor beta chains follows, all from one sample in a study of T cell responses to AZD1222 COVID-19 vaccine. Here immunoSEQ multiplex PCR was the method, and the copy in TCRdb shows in-frame clones only, minus some. The top ten clones hold about 4.6% of a sample with nearly 35,000 clones, around three quarters of them seen once. This specimen consisted of peripheral blood, obtained 28 days after the second AZD1222 dose. Receptors were obtained from an adult who received the AZD1222 COVID-19 vaccine. Each CDR3 is given with its conserved first and last residue. D genes are given only for firm matches. Clone size appears in some rows only: once, few, many, or a class for an expanded clone.

>.|TRBJ1-2|TRBV14|few
TGTGCCAGCAGCAACCGGGGGAACTATGGCTACACCTTC
CASSNRGNYGYTF
>TRBD1|TRBJ1-1|TRBV27|.
TGTGCCAGCAGTCCCTGGACAGGACCATTGAACACTGAAGCTTTCTTT
CASSPWTGPLNTEAFF
>TRBD2|TRBJ2-5|TRBV5-1|.
TGCGCCAGCAGCTTGGAGATAGCGGGAGGTCTCCGAGAGACCCAGTACTTC
CASSLEIAGGLRETQYF
>.|TRBJ2-5|TRBV10-3|.
TGTGCCATCAGTGTGACACAGCGAGAGACCCAGTACTTC
CAISVTQRETQYF
>.|TRBJ2-4|TRBV27|.
TGTGCCAGCAGTTACGGGGGTGCCAAAAACATTCAGTACTTC
CASSYGGAKNIQYF
>TRBD2|TRBJ2-1|TRBV6-6|.
TGTGCCAGCAGTTACTCGACTAGCGGGGTGAATGAGCAGTTCTTC
CASSYSTSGVNEQFF
>.|TRBJ1-1|TRBV29-1|few
TGCAGCGTTGAGATTGGGGGGGGTGGCACTGAAGCTTTCTTT
CSVEIGGGGTEAFF
>.|TRBJ1-1|TRBV6-6|few
TGTGCCAGCAGTTCGACTGGGGGGACTGAAGCTTTCTTT
CASSSTGGTEAFF
>.|TRBJ2-1|TRBV7-9|few
TGTGCCAGCAGCCGACCCCTTGGAACAATGTACGAAGGGCAGTTCTTC
CASSRPLGTMYEGQFF
>.|TRBJ1-3|TRBV19|.
TGTGCCAGTAGTGCCATCTCTGGAAACACCATATATTTT
CASSAISGNTIYF
>TRBD1|TRBJ1-4|TRBV14|.
TGTGCCAGCAGCCCCGGGACAGGGTCAACTAATGAAAAACTGTTTTTT
CASSPGTGSTNEKLFF
>.|TRBJ1-1|TRBV6-5|.
TGTGCCAGCAGCGAGAGGATGGACACTGAAGCTTTCTTT
CASSERMDTEAFF
>.|TRBJ2-2|TRBV19|.
TGTGCCAGTAGTCCTCAAAACACCGGGGAGCTGTTTTTT
CASSPQNTGELFF
>TRBD2|TRBJ2-3|TRBV7-7|.
TGTGCTAGCAGTCTCGCGGGGGGTTCGACAGATACGCAGTATTTT
CASSLAGGSTDTQYF
>TRBD1|TRBJ1-2|TRBV25-1|.
TGTGCCAGCAGTGAAGGGACAGGGGGCTACTATGGCTACACCTTC
CASSEGTGGYYGYTF
>.|TRBJ1-5|TRBV30|.
TGTGCCTGGACCCCGGGGAGAGTGTTCAATCAGCCCCAGCATTTT
CAWTPGRVFNQPQHF
>TRBD1|TRBJ2-5|TRBV6-5|.
TGTGCCAGCAAAATAACAGGGGCGCTGGGAGAGACCCAGTACTTC
CASKITGALGETQYF
>.|TRBJ2-1|TRBV19|once
TGTGCCAGTAGAAAGAGGGGGGCGGGATCCGATGAGCAGTTCTTC
CASRKRGAGSDEQFF
>.|TRBJ1-2|TRBV5-1|few
TGCGCCAGCAGCATGGATAGGTTTGGCTACACCTTC
CASSMDRFGYTF
>.|TRBJ1-3|TRBV7-6|.
TGTGCCAGCAGCACCCGACCGGGGATCTCTGGAAACACCATATATTTT
CASSTRPGISGNTIYF
>.|TRBJ1-3|TRBV5-1|.
TGCGCCAGCAGCCGAGGGACGGGGGTAATCTCTGGAAACACCATATATTTT
CASSRGTGVISGNTIYF
>.|TRBJ1-5|TRBV12-3/TRBV12-4|.
TGTGCCAGCAGTTTCCCTCTGGGGGTCCAGCATTTT
CASSFPLGVQHF
>.|TRBJ1-4|TRBV5-8|.
TGTGCCAGCAGTCGTAGGACAGTAAGCATGTTTTTT
CASSRRTVSMFF
>TRBD1|TRBJ1-2|TRBV19|once
TGTGCCAGTAAGATCCAGGGGGTAGCGGATGGCTACACCTTC
CASKIQGVADGYTF
>.|TRBJ1-2|TRBV3-1/TRBV3-2|.
TGTGCCAGCAGCCAAGATCTCCAGGGGAACTATGGCTACACCTTC
CASSQDLQGNYGYTF
>.|TRBJ1-5|TRBV7-2|.
TGTGCCAGCAGCTTAGGAGGCGCCGCCGATCAGCCCCAGCATTTT
CASSLGGAADQPQHF
>TRBD1|TRBJ1-5|TRBV5-1|.
TGCGCCAGCAGCCCTGGACAGGGTAGCCAGCCCCAGCATTTT
CASSPGQGSQPQHF
>.|TRBJ2-5|TRBV29-1|.
TGCAGCGGCCTCCCAATAGGTGGTTCTGAAAAGACCCAGTACTTC
CSGLPIGGSEKTQYF